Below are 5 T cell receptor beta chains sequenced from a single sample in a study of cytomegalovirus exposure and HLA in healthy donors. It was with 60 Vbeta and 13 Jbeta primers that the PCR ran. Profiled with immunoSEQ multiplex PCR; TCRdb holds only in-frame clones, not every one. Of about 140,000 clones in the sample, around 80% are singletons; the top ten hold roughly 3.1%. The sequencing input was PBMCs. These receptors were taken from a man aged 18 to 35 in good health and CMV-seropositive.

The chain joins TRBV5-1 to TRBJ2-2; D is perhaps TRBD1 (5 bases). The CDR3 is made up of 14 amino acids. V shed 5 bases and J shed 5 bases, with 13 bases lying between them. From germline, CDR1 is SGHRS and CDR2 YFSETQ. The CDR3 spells CASSGGSGTGELFF. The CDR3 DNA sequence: TGCGCCAGCAGTGGCGGATCAGGGACCGGGGAGCTGTTTTTT.

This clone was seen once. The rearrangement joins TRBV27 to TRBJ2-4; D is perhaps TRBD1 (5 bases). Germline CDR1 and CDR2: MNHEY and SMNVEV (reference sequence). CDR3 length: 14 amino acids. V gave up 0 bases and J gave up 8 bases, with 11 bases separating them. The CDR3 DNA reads TGTGCCAGCAGTTTATCGCCGACAGACTACATTCAGTACTTC. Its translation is CASSLSPTDYIQYF.

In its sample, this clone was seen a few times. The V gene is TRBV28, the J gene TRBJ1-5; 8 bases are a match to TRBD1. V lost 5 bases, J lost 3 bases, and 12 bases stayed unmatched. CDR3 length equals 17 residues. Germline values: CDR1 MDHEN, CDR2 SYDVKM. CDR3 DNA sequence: TGTGCCAGCAGTCCCAACCTTGACAGGGGTCTCAATCAGCCCCAGCATTTT. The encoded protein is CASSPNLDRGLNQPQHF.

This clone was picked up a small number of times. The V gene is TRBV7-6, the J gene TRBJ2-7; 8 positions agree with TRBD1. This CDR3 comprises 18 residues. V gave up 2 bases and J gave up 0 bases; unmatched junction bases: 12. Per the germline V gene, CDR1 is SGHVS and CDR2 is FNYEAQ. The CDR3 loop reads CASSLPPYRGESSYEQYF. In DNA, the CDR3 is TGTGCCAGCAGCTTACCCCCCTACAGGGGGGAAAGCTCCTACGAGCAGTACTTC.

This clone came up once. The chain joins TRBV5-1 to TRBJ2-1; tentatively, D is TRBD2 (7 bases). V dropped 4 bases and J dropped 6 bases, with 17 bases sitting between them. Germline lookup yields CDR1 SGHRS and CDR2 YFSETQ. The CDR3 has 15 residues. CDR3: CASSGRGGGSNEQFF. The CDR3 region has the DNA TGCGCCAGCAGCGGGAGGGGGGGAGGATCCAATGAGCAGTTCTTC.